Following are 15 T cell receptor beta chains from one sample sequenced in a study of PD-1 blockade in classical Hodgkin lymphoma. Exposure to brentuximab vedotin varied, and each patient had relapsed following autologous stem cell transplantation. Data came from immunoSEQ multiplex PCR; TCRdb stores just in-frame clones and leaves some out. This sample has some 95,000 clones, with nearly 90% found just once. The sequences come from peripheral blood mononuclear cells (PBMCs), collected before the second cycle of nivolumab. The receptors were gathered from a human donor with classical Hodgkin lymphoma.

The chain employs TRBV10-3 and TRBJ2-3, with a weak D call TRBD2 (6 bases). CDR3 length equals 13 residues. The V gene's germline CDR1 is ENHRY and CDR2 SYGVKD. The V end was cut by 5 bases, the J end by 2 bases, with 8 bases between. CDR3 DNA sequence: TGTGCCATCAGTCTAGCGTCCACAGATACGCAGTATTTT. It translates to CAISLASTDTQYF.

The CDR3: CASSPGGPNTEAFF. The CDR3 DNA reads as TGCGCCAGCAGCCCAGGGGGGCCGAACACTGAAGCTTTCTTT. The V and J genes are TRBV5-1 and TRBJ1-1, with TRBD1 matching over 7 bases. From germline, CDR1 is SGHRS and CDR2 YFSETQ. Germline trimming cut 4 bases from V and 1 base from J; bases unmatched to any gene: 4. This CDR3 is 14 amino acids long. The full variable domain, rest sourced from reference TRBV5-1 and TRBJ1-1, is KAGVTQTPRYLIKTRGQQVTLSCSPISGHRSVSWYQQTPGQGLQFLFEYFSETQRNKGNFPGRFSGRQFSNSRSEMNVSTLELGDSALYLCASSPGGPNTEAFFGQGTRLTVV.

About this clone: At one of its ends the junction is not consistent with the germline gene, which may arise from a read error. J is TRBJ2-1 and V is TRBV11-2, with D unclear. The CDR3 has 15 residues. Germline V gene lookup returns CDR1 SGHAT and CDR2 FQNNGV. CDR3 coding DNA: TGTGCCAGCAGCGTAGAGGCTAGTCCCTACAATGAGCAGTTCTTC. This sequence encodes CASSVEASPYNEQFF. Using reference TRBV11-2 and TRBJ2-1 for the parts outside the CDR3, the full variable domain is EAGVAQSPRYKIIEKRQSVAFWCNPISGHATLYWYQQILGQGPKLLIQFQNNGVVDDSQLPKDRFSAERLKGVDSTLKIQPAKLEDSAVYLCASSVEASPYNEQFFGPGTRLTVL.

This clone qualifies as medium-sized. This chain uses TRBV28 with TRBJ2-1; 9 bases agree with TRBD2. The CDR3 extends over 17 amino acids. Germline loops: CDR1 MDHEN, CDR2 SYDVKM. Trimming cost V 0 bases and J 0 bases; bases outside gene matches: 3. In nucleotides, the CDR3 is TGTGCCAGCAGTTTATGGGGTAGCGGGAGCTCCTACAATGAGCAGTTCTTC. This codes for CASSLWGSGSSYNEQFF.

The CDR3 DNA is TGTGCCAGCAGCCCCCGCGGGGATTTATACACAGATACGCAGTATTTT. Protein sequence: CASSPRGDLYTDTQYF. V gene TRBV9 combines with J gene TRBJ2-3, with D perhaps TRBD2 (6 bases). Trimming took off 4 bases at V and 2 bases at J, with 17 bases between the two ends. The CDR3 is 16 residues long. From germline, CDR1 is SGDLS and CDR2 YYNGEE.

J is TRBJ1-1 and V is TRBV19; D remains unclear. Trimming removed 6 bases at V and 1 base at J, with 21 bases between. CDR1 is LNHDA and CDR2 is SQIVND in the germline V gene (reference sequence). This CDR3 spans 17 amino acids. The CDR3 spells CASRKGGAWMWNTEAFF. CDR3 DNA: TGTGCCAGTAGAAAGGGCGGTGCCTGGATGTGGAACACTGAAGCTTTCTTT.

The chain links TRBV7-3 to TRBJ2-5; TRBD1 aligns across 10 bases. There are 13 residues in the CDR3. Per the germline V gene, CDR1 is SGHTA and CDR2 is FQGTGA. Germline trimming cut 5 bases from V and 5 bases from J; bases unmatched to any gene: 2. CDR3 region: CASSQGQGETQYF. CDR3 DNA sequence: TGTGCCAGCAGCCAGGGACAGGGGGAGACCCAGTACTTC.

The chain joins TRBV7-9 to TRBJ2-5; 9 nucleotides match TRBD2. Germline V gene sequence: CDR1 SEHNR, CDR2 FQNEAQ (reference sequence). This CDR3 is built from 17 residues. The V gene end was trimmed by 3 bases and the J gene end by 2 bases; junction bases not matched to a gene: 10. The DNA of the CDR3 is TGTGCCAGCAGCTTGCCTCCCCTAGCGGGGCGACAAGAGACCCAGTACTTC. Residues: CASSLPPLAGRQETQYF.

V and J are TRBV27 and TRBJ1-1; D is perhaps TRBD1 (5 bases). Germline lookup yields CDR1 MNHEY and CDR2 SMNVEV (reference sequence). CDR3 length equals 17 residues. V dropped 5 bases and J dropped 1 base, with 20 bases sitting between them. This chain's CDR3 is CASSPYPIGTPNTEAFF. CDR3 sequence (DNA): TGTGCCAGCAGTCCATACCCGATAGGGACCCCGAACACTGAAGCTTTCTTT.

V and J are TRBV28 and TRBJ1-2, with a weak D call TRBD1 (6 bases). V was shortened by 5 bases and J by 5 bases, with 24 bases between the two germline ends. The germline gives CDR1 MDHEN, CDR2 SYDVKM. The CDR3 extends over 17 amino acids. The DNA of the CDR3 is TGTGCCAGCAGTCTTACTGACGCACGAGGGGGAATTTATGGCTACACCTTC. Its protein product is CASSLTDARGGIYGYTF.

The rearrangement joins TRBV11-2 to TRBJ2-3; 10 bases line up with TRBD2. CDR1 is SGHAT and CDR2 is FQNNGV in the germline V gene. The CDR3 runs to 15 residues. V lost 5 bases to trimming and J lost 1 base; unmatched junction nucleotides: 3. This CDR3 reads CASSPLAGGTDTQYF. The CDR3 DNA reads TGTGCCAGCAGCCCGCTAGCGGGGGGCACAGATACGCAGTATTTT.

The chain is built from TRBV9 and TRBJ2-3; TRBD2 matches 11 bases. Germline CDR1 and CDR2: SGDLS and YYNGEE. The CDR3 length is 16 residues. V was pared by 0 bases and J by 3 bases, with 3 bases of the junction left unmatched. The CDR3 nucleotides are TGTGCCAGCAGCGTAGCCCCTAGCGGGAGGACAGATACGCAGTATTTT. This translates into CASSVAPSGRTDTQYF.

This chain connects TRBV21-1 to TRBJ2-1; the table assigns TRBD2, which was not confirmed against the DNA. TRBV21-1 counts as a pseudogene. The CDR3 runs 15 residues. CDR3 sequence: CASSKWGGSVGEQFF. The CDR3 DNA is TGTGCCAGCAGCAAATGGGGGGGATCGGTAGGTGAGCAGTTCTTC.

J is TRBJ1-5 and V is TRBV6-1; no reliable D call. Per the germline V gene, CDR1 is MNHNS and CDR2 is SASEGT. V dropped 2 bases and J dropped 0 bases, with 11 bases sitting between them. This CDR3 contains 16 residues. The CDR3 is CASSESSWGSNQPQHF. CDR3 sequence (DNA): TGTGCCAGCAGTGAAAGTTCGTGGGGTAGCAATCAGCCCCAGCATTTT.

The chain couples TRBV11-2 to TRBJ2-7; 8 nucleotides agree with TRBD1. Germline lookup yields CDR1 SGHAT and CDR2 FQNNGV. There are 16 residues in the CDR3. The junction had 7 bases not matched to a gene; V was cut back by 2 bases and J by 1 base. This chain's CDR3 is CASSLISGTGSYEQYF. The CDR3 DNA sequence: TGTGCCAGCAGCTTAATCTCCGGGACAGGATCCTACGAGCAGTACTTC. The full variable domain, in which reference TRBV11-2 and TRBJ2-7 provide the parts outside the CDR3, is EAGVAQSPRYKIIEKRQSVAFWCNPISGHATLYWYQQILGQGPKLLIQFQNNGVVDDSQLPKDRFSAERLKGVDSTLKIQPAKLEDSAVYLCASSLISGTGSYEQYFGPGTRLTVT.